The 4 T cell receptor beta chains reported below all come from one sample, sequenced in a study of shared clonotypes between healthy human individuals. This table comes from immunoSEQ multiplex PCR, and its TCRdb copy is limited to in-frame clones, with some not included. The table lists about 1.4 million clones, approximately 97% of them singletons, with about 1% in the top ten. The sample comprised naive CD4+ T cells sorted from blood. Subset reported: CD45RA+ positively selected. Every receptor here comes from a man younger than 40 in good health.

The rearrangement uses TRBV21-1 and TRBJ2-7; TRBD1, the table's D call, was not compared with the DNA. TRBV21-1 is noted as a pseudogene. CDR3 length equals 19 residues. Here the CDR3 reads CASQGLPSRDRFGGYEQYF. As DNA, the CDR3 is TGTGCCAGCCAGGGGCTACCTTCCCGGGACAGGTTTGGAGGCTACGAGCAGTACTTC.

This rearrangement joins TRBV11-2 to TRBJ1-1, with D maybe TRBD1 (6 bases). Germline lookup yields CDR1 SGHAT and CDR2 FQNNGV. Trimming pared 2 bases from V and 6 bases from J, leaving 19 bases between. CDR3 length: 16 amino acids. CDR3 nucleotides: TGTGCCAGCAGCTTACAGCCAGGGGATTTAGGGGCTGAAGCTTTCTTT. Translating gives CASSLQPGDLGAEAFF.

The V gene is TRBV5-1, the J gene TRBJ2-1; D call uncertain. Trimming removed 0 bases from V and 3 bases from J, with 13 bases in between. This CDR3 spans 16 amino acids. CDR1 is SGHRS and CDR2 is YFSETQ in the germline V gene. The CDR3 protein is CASSLGVNLRYNEQFF. The CDR3 DNA reads TGCGCCAGCAGCTTGGGTGTCAACCTACGCTACAATGAGCAGTTCTTC. Combining the CDR3 with reference TRBV5-1 and TRBJ2-1 gives the whole variable domain KAGVTQTPRYLIKTRGQQVTLSCSPISGHRSVSWYQQTPGQGLQFLFEYFSETQRNKGNFPGRFSGRQFSNSRSEMNVSTLELGDSALYLCASSLGVNLRYNEQFFGPGTRLTVL.

This sequence joins TRBV10-3 and TRBJ2-1; the match to TRBD2 covers 8 bases. With V trimmed by 0 bases and J by 9 bases, 4 bases remained unmatched. CDR1 and CDR2 from the germline V gene are ENHRY and SYGVKD. The CDR3 runs to 14 residues. The CDR3 DNA sequence: TGTGCCATCAGTGAGTCAGGACGGGAGGGTGAGCAGTTCTTC. Residues: CAISESGREGEQFF.